Described below is a single T cell receptor (beta chain) sequence and its context. What it recognizes is unknown. This entry is derived from a study of T cell responses to AZD1222 COVID-19 vaccine. Overall study: Timing groups of about 4 and about 12 weeks for second doses were pooled.

Study conclusions and caveats: Of the AZD1222 recipients, only five to seven were seropositive at baseline. Clonal diversity was possibly underestimated, and the donors were mostly white British, with more females. Nearly half of spike-specific TCRs reportedly go after variant regions that carry no mutations.

The germline V gene has CDR1 SEHNR and CDR2 FQNEAQ (reference sequence). V trimming: 4 bases; J trimming: 5 bases; junction bases outside the gene matches: 6. This CDR3 comprises 14 residues. Profiled with immunoSEQ multiplex PCR; TCRdb holds only in-frame clones, not every one. The profile shows about 150,000 clones, roughly 90% of them singletons. This chain connects TRBV7-9 to TRBJ2-7; TRBD1 matches 9 bases. This TCR derives from an adult in good health. The starting material was peripheral blood, obtained on day 0 of AZD1222 vaccination. The CDR3 is CASSSPGTGHEQYF. The CDR3 coding sequence is TGTGCCAGCAGCTCCCCCGGGACAGGGCACGAGCAGTACTTC.